This T cell receptor beta chain was profiled in a study of control samples from healthy donors and cancer patients. Clones were sequenced by immunoSEQ multiplex PCR, and TCRdb holds only the in-frame ones, with some missing. This table has 150,000 or so clones, about 91% appearing once. Germline V lookup: CDR1 SGHRS, CDR2 YFSETQ. The CDR3 covers 15 residues. A note on this clone: The junction shows a germline mismatch at one end, possibly a read error. Other DNA sequences in the sample encode the same CDR3.

The source material was blood. The J gene is TRBJ2-7, the V gene TRBV5-1, with 9 bases fitting TRBD1. The origin of this receptor is a man between 18 and 35 years old in good health. The CDR3 coding sequence is TGCGCCAGCAGCTTGGGCGCGGGACAGGGAACTCGGAAATCCTTC. Translated, it gives CASSLGAGQGTRKSF.